The sequence of this TCR beta chain was determined in a study of cytomegalovirus exposure and HLA in healthy donors. Turning to the study itself: Out of 398 genotyped donors, about 81% belonged to the Caucasian-associated ancestry cluster. General study findings and limits: The authors later found HLA-associated TCR beta chains more clonally expanded than equally common others. The listing of 150 to 200 TCR beta chains classed them as cytomegalovirus-associated.

As regards this clone: Its antigen remains unknown.

With 60 Vbeta and 13 Jbeta primers, the PCR was carried out. Produced via immunoSEQ multiplex PCR; TCRdb's table is partial and in-frame only. The sample lists about 160,000 clones; roughly four fifths were seen once. The CDR3 is made up of 16 amino acids. Between the trimmed V and J ends, which lost 0 bases and 6 bases, there was a span of 18 bases. The germline gives CDR1 MRHNA, CDR2 SNTAGT. Regarding donors, all were healthy bone marrow donors. The chain uses TRBV6-4 and TRBJ2-7; a possible D gene is TRBD1 (6 bases). This clonotype originated in a female donor in good health and CMV-seronegative. The source material was PBMCs. CDR3 sequence (DNA): TGTGCCAGCAGTGACTCCCCAGGGGCGATGGCGTCCGAGCAGTACTTC. Amino acid sequence: CASSDSPGAMASEQYF.